The 3 T cell receptor beta chains below come from one sample, sequenced in a study of cytomegalovirus exposure and HLA in healthy donors (dated by TCRdb to about 2017). Receptors were amplified or captured by the immunoSEQ multiplex PCR assay. A mixture of 60 forward primers for TCR Vbeta segments and 13 reverse primers for TCR Jbeta segments was used in the multiplex PCR. The immuneACCESS repertoire file appears here via TCRdb, limited to in-frame rearrangements. These files lack a portion of the clones; in checked studies, under half of the deficit traces to unresolved V genes, and the cause of the others is not known. Counted in this sample were just over 200,000 clones; almost 70% of them appeared once. The ten most abundant clones make up 2.5% to 3% of the sample. Material for sequencing was PBMCs. Receptor source: a man aged 40-55 years in good health and CMV-seropositive.

The chain links TRBV6-4 to TRBJ1-6; 7 positions agree with TRBD1. The ends lost 2 bases at V and 7 bases at J; junction bases unmatched: 11. The CDR3 covers 17 residues. Looked up from germline, CDR1 is MRHNA and CDR2 is SNTAGT. The CDR3 region has the DNA TGTGCCAGCAGTGACAGTCCCACAGGGGAAGACAATTCACCCCTCCACTTT. Protein product: CASSDSPTGEDNSPLHF.

This clone was counted only a few times. V and J are TRBV9 and TRBJ1-5; D gene uncertain. This CDR3 contains 13 residues. V lost 0 bases and J 9 bases, leaving 10 bases between the germline ends. Germline values: CDR1 SGDLS, CDR2 YYNGEE. The CDR3 is CASSVAEGGPQHF. The CDR3 coding sequence is TGTGCCAGCAGCGTAGCCGAGGGTGGGCCCCAGCATTTT.

This clone has only a few counts. The chain carries TRBV9 and TRBJ2-7; possibly TRBD1 for D (7 bases). The CDR3 totals 15 residues. Trimming took off 3 bases at V and 7 bases at J, with 20 bases between the two ends. Germline assignment: CDR1 SGDLS and CDR2 YYNGEE. CDR3 sequence reads: CASSARAGGSREQYF. CDR3 sequence (DNA): TGTGCCAGCAGCGCCCGGGCAGGGGGGTCGCGAGAGCAGTACTTC.